Sequencing of this TCR beta chain was carried out in a study of radiation and T cells in renal cell carcinoma. Study at large: Nephrectomy followed 15 Gy stereotactic body radiation by 4 weeks.

Time point here: blood 2 weeks post-SBRT. Sample treatment: 15 Gy SBRT to primary tumor, nephrectomy 4 weeks later. In regard to this clone: Its antigen is undetermined.

Repertoires were generated with immunoSEQ multiplex PCR, while TCRdb's copy carries only in-frame clones and drops some. This sample yields roughly 120,000 clones, of which 80% to 90% are seen a single time; around 2% belongs to the top ten. CDR3 length equals 16 residues. Trimming took 2 bases from V and 0 from J, leaving 11 bases between them. Germline CDR1 and CDR2: MNHNY and SVGAGI (reference sequence). Whole-study findings and limits: From baseline, blood top tumor clonotypes peaked at 2 weeks post-radiation.

Source: blood, taken from a patient whose treatment included radiotherapy and nephrectomy. This TCR was sampled from a woman aged 55-69 years with renal cell carcinoma. The chain has TRBV6-6 and TRBJ1-3; D might be TRBD1 (6 bases). Here the CDR3 reads CASSYKQGISGNTIYF. The CDR3 DNA follows: TGTGCCAGCAGTTACAAGCAGGGGATCTCTGGAAACACCATATATTTT.